A few counts support the clone carrying this T cell receptor beta chain. Its antigen is currently unknown. The sample comes from a study of T cells after yellow fever vaccination. Study-wide points: Among primary-vaccination clones, most reappeared after the booster, at approximately 96% for CD4 and 85% to 90% for CD8.

TCRdb processed the 5' RACE reads anew with MiXCR; each CDR3 protein has one entry. The sample shows around 46,000 distinct CDR3 sequences, roughly 7.5% of them seen only once. Trimming removed 3 bases at V and 4 bases at J, with 15 bases between. The CDR3 is 15 residues long. From germline, CDR1 is SGDLS and CDR2 YYNGEE. The chain is built from TRBV9 and TRBJ2-3; tentatively, D is TRBD1 or TRBD2 (5 bases each). The TCR sequence derives from a man younger than 30 who received the YFV17D yellow fever vaccine. The sequences come from CD8+ T cells sorted from PBMCs, collected less than 18 days after the first yellow fever vaccination. In DNA form, the CDR3 reads TGTGCCAGCAGCGGAGAAACGAGGGGCCCAGATACGCAGTATTTT. It translates to CASSGETRGPDTQYF. Together with reference TRBV9 and TRBJ2-3, the CDR3 gives the full variable domain: DSGVTQTPKHLITATGQRVTLRCSPRSGDLSVYWYQQSLDQGLQFLIQYYNGEERAKGNILERFSAQQFPDLHSELNLSSLELGDSALYFCASSGETRGPDTQYFGPGTRLTVL.